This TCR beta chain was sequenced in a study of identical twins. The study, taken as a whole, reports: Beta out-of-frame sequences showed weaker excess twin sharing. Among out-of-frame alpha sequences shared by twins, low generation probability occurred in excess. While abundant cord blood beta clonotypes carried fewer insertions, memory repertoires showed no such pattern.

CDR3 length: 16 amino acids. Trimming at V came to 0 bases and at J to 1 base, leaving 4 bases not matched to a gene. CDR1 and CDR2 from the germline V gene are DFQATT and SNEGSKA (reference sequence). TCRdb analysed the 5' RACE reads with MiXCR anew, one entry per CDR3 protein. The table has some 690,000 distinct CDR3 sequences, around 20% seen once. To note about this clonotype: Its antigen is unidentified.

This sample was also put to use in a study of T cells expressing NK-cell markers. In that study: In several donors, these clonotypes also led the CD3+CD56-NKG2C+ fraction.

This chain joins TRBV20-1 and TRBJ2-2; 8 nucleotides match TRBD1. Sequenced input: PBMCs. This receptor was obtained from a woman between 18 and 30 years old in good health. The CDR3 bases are TGCAGTGCTAGAGATGTAGGACAGGGGAACACCGGGGAGCTGTTTTTT. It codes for CSARDVGQGNTGELFF.